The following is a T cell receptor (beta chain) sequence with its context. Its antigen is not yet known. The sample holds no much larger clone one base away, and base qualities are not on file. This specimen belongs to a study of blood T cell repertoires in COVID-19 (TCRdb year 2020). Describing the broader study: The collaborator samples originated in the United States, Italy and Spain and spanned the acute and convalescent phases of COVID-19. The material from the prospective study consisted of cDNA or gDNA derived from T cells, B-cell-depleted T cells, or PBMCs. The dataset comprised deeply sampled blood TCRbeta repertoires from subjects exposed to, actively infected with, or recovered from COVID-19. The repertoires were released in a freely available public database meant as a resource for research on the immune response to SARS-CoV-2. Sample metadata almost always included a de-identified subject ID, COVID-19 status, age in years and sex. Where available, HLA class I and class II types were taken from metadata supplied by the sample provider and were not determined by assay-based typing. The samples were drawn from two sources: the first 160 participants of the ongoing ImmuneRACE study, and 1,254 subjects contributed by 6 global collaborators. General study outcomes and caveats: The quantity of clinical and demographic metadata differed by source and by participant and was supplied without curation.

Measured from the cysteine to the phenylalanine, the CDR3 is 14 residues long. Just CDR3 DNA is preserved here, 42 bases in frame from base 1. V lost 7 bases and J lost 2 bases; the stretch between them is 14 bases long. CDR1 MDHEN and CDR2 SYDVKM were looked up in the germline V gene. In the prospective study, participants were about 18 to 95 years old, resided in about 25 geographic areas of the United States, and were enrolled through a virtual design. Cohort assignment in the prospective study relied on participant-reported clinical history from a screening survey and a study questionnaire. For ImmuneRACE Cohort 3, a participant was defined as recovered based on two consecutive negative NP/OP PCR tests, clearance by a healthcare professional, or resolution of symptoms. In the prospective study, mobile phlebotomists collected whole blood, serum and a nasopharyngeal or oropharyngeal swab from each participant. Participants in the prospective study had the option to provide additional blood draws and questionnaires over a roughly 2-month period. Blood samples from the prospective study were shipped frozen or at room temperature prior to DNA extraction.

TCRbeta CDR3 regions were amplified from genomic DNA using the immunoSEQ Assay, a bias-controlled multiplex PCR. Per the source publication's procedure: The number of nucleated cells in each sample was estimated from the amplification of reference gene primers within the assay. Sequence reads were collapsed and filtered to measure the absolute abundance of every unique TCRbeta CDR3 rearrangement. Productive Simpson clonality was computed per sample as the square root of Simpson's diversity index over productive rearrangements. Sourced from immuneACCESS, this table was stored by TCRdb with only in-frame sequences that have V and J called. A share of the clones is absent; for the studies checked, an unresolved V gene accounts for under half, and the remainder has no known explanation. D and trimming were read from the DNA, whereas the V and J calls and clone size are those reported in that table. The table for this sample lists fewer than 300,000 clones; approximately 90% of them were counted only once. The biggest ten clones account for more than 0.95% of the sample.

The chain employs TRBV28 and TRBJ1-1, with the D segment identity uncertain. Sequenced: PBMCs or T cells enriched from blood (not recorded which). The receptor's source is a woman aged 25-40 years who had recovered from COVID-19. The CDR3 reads CASTLGGQNTEAFF. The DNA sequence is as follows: TGTGCCAGCACCCTGGGTGGGCAAAACACTGAAGCTTTCTTT.